This note documents a single T cell receptor beta chain sequence. Its target is not known. The source of the sample is a study of chemoradiotherapy in HPV16-positive cancers. Study background: Candidate HPV-specific T-cell clones and common TCR motifs came from functional assays in two HPV16-positive patients.

Study results and limitations: HPV-responsive T-cell expansion during chemoradiotherapy was linked to improved recurrence-free survival in HPV16-positive patients.

Germline lookup yields CDR1 SGHRS and CDR2 YFSETQ. The CDR3 length is 14 residues. J lost 7 bases, V lost 4 bases, and 6 bases had no gene match. Generated by immunoSEQ multiplex PCR, the TCRdb table keeps only in-frame clones and is missing some. The data contain thousands of clones, roughly 90% of them singletons. This sequence joins TRBV5-1 and TRBJ2-3; TRBD2 aligns across 10 bases. The sequenced sample was tumor tissue, obtained from a patient who underwent chemoradiotherapy. The source is a human donor with HPV-associated anogenital cancer. The CDR3 reads CASSQGTSVHTQYF. The CDR3 nucleotides read TGCGCCAGCAGCCAGGGGACTAGCGTCCATACGCAGTATTTT. Looking up the rest from reference TRBV5-1 and TRBJ2-3 gives the full variable domain: KAGVTQTPRYLIKTRGQQVTLSCSPISGHRSVSWYQQTPGQGLQFLFEYFSETQRNKGNFPGRFSGRQFSNSRSEMNVSTLELGDSALYLCASSQGTSVHTQYFGPGTRLTVL.